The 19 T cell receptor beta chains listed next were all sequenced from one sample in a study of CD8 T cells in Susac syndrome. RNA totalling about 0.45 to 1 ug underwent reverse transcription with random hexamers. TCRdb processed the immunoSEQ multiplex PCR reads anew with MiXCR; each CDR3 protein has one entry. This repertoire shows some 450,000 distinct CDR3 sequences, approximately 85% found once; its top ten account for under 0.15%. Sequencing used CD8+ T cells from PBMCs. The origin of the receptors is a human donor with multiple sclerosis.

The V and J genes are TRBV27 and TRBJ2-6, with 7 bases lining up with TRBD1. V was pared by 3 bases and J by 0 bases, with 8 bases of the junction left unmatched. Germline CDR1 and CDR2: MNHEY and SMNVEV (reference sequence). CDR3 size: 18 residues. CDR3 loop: CASSFLSAGGSGANVLTF. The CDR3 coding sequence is TGTGCCAGCAGTTTCTTGTCGGCAGGGGGCTCTGGGGCCAACGTCCTGACTTTC.

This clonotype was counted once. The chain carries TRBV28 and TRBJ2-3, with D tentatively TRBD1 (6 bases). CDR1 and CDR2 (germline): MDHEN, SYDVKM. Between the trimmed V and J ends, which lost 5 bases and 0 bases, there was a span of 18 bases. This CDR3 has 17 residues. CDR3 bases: TGTGCCAGCAGTCCAGACCGAGGACAGTTTAGCACAGATACGCAGTATTTT. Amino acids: CASSPDRGQFSTDTQYF.

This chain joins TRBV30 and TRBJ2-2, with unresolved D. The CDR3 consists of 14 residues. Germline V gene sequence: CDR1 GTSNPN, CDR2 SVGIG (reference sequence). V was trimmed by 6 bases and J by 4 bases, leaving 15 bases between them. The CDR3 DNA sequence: TGTGCCTGTCTGATGAGGTTGGGCACCGGGGAGCTGTTTTTT. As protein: CACLMRLGTGELFF.

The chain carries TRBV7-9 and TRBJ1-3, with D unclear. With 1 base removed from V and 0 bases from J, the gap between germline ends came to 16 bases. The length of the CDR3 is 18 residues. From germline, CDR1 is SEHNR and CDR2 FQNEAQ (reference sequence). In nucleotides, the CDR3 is TGTGCCAGCAGCTTAGACGAAGCAGTCCCCTTCTCTGGAAACACCATATATTTT. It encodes CASSLDEAVPFSGNTIYF.

CDR3 loop: CASSLIPPGGTEAFF. As DNA, the CDR3 is TGTGCCAGCAGTTTGATCCCCCCCGGGGGAACTGAAGCTTTCTTT. The chain combines TRBV27 with TRBJ1-1, with D possibly TRBD1 on 5 matching bases. V shed 3 bases and J shed 5 bases, with 16 bases lying between them. Germline V gives CDR1 MNHEY, CDR2 SMNVEV (reference sequence). The CDR3 has 15 amino acids.

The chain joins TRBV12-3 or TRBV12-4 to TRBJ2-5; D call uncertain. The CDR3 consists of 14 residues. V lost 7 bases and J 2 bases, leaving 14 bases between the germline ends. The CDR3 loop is CASTAEAQQETQYF. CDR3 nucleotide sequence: TGTGCCAGCACCGCCGAAGCGCAACAAGAGACCCAGTACTTC.

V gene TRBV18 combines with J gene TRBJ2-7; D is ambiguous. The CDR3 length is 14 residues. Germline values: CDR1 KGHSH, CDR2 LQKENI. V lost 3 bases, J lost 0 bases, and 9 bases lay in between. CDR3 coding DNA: TGTGCCAGCTCACCCATTCTAAGCTCCTACGAGCAGTACTTC. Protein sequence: CASSPILSSYEQYF.

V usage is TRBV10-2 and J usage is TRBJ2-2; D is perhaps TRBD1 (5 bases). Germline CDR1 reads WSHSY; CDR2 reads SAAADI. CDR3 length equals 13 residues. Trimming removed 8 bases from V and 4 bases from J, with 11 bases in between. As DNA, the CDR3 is TGCGCCAGCCTTGTTCAGGGCACCGGGGAGCTGTTTTTT. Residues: CASLVQGTGELFF.

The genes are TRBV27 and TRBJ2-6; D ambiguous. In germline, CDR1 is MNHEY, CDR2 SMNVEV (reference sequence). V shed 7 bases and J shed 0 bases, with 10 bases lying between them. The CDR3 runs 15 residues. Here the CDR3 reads CASTPTSSGANVLTF. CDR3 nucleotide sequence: TGTGCCAGCACCCCGACGAGCTCTGGGGCCAACGTCCTGACTTTC. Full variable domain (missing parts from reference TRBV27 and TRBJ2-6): EAQVTQNPRYLITVTGKKLTVTCSQNMNHEYMSWYRQDPGLGLRQIYYSMNVEVTDKGDVPEGYKVSRKEKRNFPLILESPSPNQTSLYFCASTPTSSGANVLTFGAGSRLTVL.

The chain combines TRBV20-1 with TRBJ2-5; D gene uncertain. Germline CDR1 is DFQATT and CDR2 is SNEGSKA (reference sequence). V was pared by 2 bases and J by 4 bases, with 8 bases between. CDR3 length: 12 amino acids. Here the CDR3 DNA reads TGCAGTGCTAGATCCCAGCTAGAGACCCAGTACTTC. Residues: CSARSQLETQYF.

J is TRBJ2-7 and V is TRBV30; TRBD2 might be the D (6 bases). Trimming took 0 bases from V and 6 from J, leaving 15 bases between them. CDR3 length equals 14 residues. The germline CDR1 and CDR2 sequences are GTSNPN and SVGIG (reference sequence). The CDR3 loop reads CAWSVAPGGPEQYF. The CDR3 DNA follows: TGTGCCTGGAGTGTAGCCCCCGGGGGACCCGAGCAGTACTTC.

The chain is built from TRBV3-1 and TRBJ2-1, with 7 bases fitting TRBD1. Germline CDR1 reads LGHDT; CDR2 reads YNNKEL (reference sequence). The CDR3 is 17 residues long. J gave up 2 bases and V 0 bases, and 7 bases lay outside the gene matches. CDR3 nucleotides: TGTGCCAGCAGCCAAGATCTGTGGACAGGAACCTACAATGAGCAGTTCTTC. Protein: CASSQDLWTGTYNEQFF.

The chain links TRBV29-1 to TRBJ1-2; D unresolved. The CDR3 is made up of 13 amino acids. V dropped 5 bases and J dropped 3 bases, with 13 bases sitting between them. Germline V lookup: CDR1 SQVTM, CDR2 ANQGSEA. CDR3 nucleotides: TGCAGCGTTTTCCGAGATTGGGACTATGGCTACACCTTC. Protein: CSVFRDWDYGYTF.

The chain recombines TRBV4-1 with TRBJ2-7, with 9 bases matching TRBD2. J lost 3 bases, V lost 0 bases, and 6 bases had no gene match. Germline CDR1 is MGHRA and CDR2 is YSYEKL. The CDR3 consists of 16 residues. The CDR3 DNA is TGCGCCAGCAGCCAAGAGCGGCTAGCGGGATTCTACGAGCAGTACTTC. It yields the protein CASSQERLAGFYEQYF.

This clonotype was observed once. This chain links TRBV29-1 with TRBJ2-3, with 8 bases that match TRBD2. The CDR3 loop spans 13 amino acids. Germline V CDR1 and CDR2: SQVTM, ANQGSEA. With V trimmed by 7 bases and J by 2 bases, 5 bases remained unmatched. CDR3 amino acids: CSEKRGNTDTQYF. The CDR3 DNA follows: TGCAGCGAGAAGCGGGGGAACACAGATACGCAGTATTTT.

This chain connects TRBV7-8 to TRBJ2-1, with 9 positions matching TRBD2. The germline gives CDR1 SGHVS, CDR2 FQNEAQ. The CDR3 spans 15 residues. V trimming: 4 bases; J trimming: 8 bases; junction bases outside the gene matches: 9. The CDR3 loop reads CASSSIAGVFDEQFF. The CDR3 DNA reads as TGTGCCAGCAGCTCTATAGCGGGAGTTTTCGATGAGCAGTTCTTC.

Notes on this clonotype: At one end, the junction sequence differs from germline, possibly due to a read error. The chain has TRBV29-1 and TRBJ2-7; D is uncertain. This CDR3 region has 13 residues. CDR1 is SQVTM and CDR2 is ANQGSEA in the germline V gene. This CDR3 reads CNVEDEERYEQYF. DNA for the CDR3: TGCAACGTTGAGGACGAGGAGAGGTACGAGCAGTACTTC.

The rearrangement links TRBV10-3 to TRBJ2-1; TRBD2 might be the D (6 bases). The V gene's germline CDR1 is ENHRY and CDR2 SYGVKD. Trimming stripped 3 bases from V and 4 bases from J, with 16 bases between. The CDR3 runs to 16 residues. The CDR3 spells CAISESREFIYNEQFF. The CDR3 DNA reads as TGTGCCATCAGTGAAAGTCGGGAGTTTATTTACAATGAGCAGTTCTTC.

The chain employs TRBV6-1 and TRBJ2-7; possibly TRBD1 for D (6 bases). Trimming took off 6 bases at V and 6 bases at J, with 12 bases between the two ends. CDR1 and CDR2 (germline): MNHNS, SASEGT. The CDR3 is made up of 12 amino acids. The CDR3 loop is CASRADSGEQYF. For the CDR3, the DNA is TGTGCCAGCAGGGCGGACAGTGGCGAGCAGTACTTC.